This TCR beta chain originates from a study of blood T cells in healthy people across ages. A J-beta primer mix and a sample-barcoded 5' primer were used in a second PCR of about 7 to 12 cycles. Each CDR3 protein gets one entry after TCRdb re-called the 5' RACE reads with MiXCR. The data contain 1,800,000 or so distinct CDR3 sequences, about two fifths of them singletons. Germline V CDR1 and CDR2: SGHTA, FQGTGA. Deletions cut 5 bases from V and 8 bases from J, with 18 bases between. The CDR3 extends over 14 amino acids. Sequencing was done on a sample of blood. The chain couples TRBV7-3 to TRBJ1-2; D not resolved. The source is a human donor in good health. Here the CDR3 reads CASSPTGAKGGYTF. CDR3 sequence (DNA): TGTGCCAGCAGCCCGACGGGCGCAAAGGGAGGCTACACCTTC.